Shown below are 6 T cell receptor beta chains from a single sample sequenced in a study of cytomegalovirus exposure and HLA in healthy donors. Use of 60 Vbeta and 13 Jbeta primers characterized the PCR. Using immunoSEQ multiplex PCR, the repertoire was profiled, and TCRdb retains in-frame clones only, with some absent. The data hold 200,000 or so clones, with over 80% observed a single time. Sequenced sample: PBMCs. All receptors come from a boy between 2 and 10 years old in good health and CMV-seronegative.

The V and J genes are TRBV6-1 and TRBJ2-2, with D tentatively TRBD1 or TRBD2 (7 bases each). The V end lost 6 bases, the J end lost 6 bases, and 17 bases lay between the germline ends. CDR1 and CDR2 (germline): MNHNS, SASEGT. The CDR3 is 15 amino acids. CDR3 in DNA: TGTGCCAGCAGAGAACAGGGGAGGGAGCCCGGGGAGCTGTTTTTT. This codes for CASREQGREPGELFF.

A note on this clone: The junction differs from germline at one of its ends, possibly a read error. V usage is TRBV5-8 and J usage is TRBJ2-5, with 9 bases matching TRBD1. Germline loops: CDR1 SGHTS, CDR2 YDEGEE. CDR3 length: 14 residues. In DNA form, the CDR3 reads TGTGCCAGCAGTTTGGACAGGGGCCAAGAGACCCAGTACTTC. It specifies CASSLDRGQETQYF.

Regarding this clone: Relative to the germline gene, one junction end is altered; a read error may explain this. This sequence joins TRBV14 and TRBJ1-1; D perhaps matches TRBD1 (5 bases). The CDR3 has 11 residues. CDR1 and CDR2 (germline): SGHDN, FVKESK. CDR3 DNA: TGTGCCAGCAGCCAAGTTGACAGCCCAGCCTTT. Translating it yields CASSQVDSPAF.

This clone came up once. DNA for the CDR3: TGTGCCAGCAGCTCAAACAGGAACACTGAAGCTTTCTTT. Translated, it gives CASSSNRNTEAFF. The chain couples TRBV7-9 to TRBJ1-1; no definite D call. CDR1 and CDR2 (germline): SEHNR, FQNEAQ (reference sequence). The CDR3 spans 13 residues. Trimming took off 4 bases at V and 1 base at J, with 7 bases between the two ends.

The chain joins TRBV7-2 to TRBJ1-2, with D tentatively TRBD1 (6 bases). In germline, CDR1 is SGHTA, CDR2 FQGNSA. Trimming took 3 bases from V and 7 from J, leaving 12 bases between them. The CDR3 spans 13 residues. The CDR3 sequence: CASSLSGVAGYTF. DNA for the CDR3: TGTGCCAGCAGCTTGTCAGGGGTGGCTGGCTACACCTTC.

The chain is built from TRBV5-1 and TRBJ2-2; TRBD1 agrees at 10 bases. Per germline, CDR1 SGHRS and CDR2 YFSETQ. Germline trimming cut 3 bases from V and 6 bases from J; bases unmatched to any gene: 5. The CDR3 is 15 residues long. The chain's CDR3 is CASSWDRGHPGELFF. The CDR3 DNA reads TGCGCCAGCAGCTGGGACAGGGGACATCCCGGGGAGCTGTTTTTT. The variable domain in full, with the rest retrieved from reference TRBV5-1 and TRBJ2-2, is KAGVTQTPRYLIKTRGQQVTLSCSPISGHRSVSWYQQTPGQGLQFLFEYFSETQRNKGNFPGRFSGRQFSNSRSEMNVSTLELGDSALYLCASSWDRGHPGELFFGEGSRLTVL.